Listed here are 22 T cell receptor beta chains from one sample, sequenced in a study of OX40 agonist ivuxolimab in advanced cancers. Measured with immunoSEQ multiplex PCR; TCRdb has only the in-frame clones, and not every one. Seen here are around 20,000 clones, 78% observed once, and the top ten hold under 15%. This material consisted of CD4+ or CD8+ T cells sorted from blood, taken in a trial of the OX40 agonist ivuxolimab. These receptor sequences come from an adult with an advanced solid tumor such as melanoma, head and neck, liver or kidney cancer.

The chain links TRBV5-1 to TRBJ2-3; 7 bases line up with TRBD2. The V gene's germline CDR1 is SGHRS and CDR2 YFSETQ. The V gene end was trimmed by 0 bases and the J gene end by 4 bases; junction bases not matched to a gene: 2. The CDR3 sequence is 14 residues long. The CDR3 DNA follows: TGCGCCAGCAGCTTGGGCGGGAGTGCAGATACGCAGTATTTT. Translation: CASSLGGSADTQYF.

The gene calls are TRBV5-5 and TRBJ1-1, with D tentatively TRBD1 (5 bases). Trimming stripped 4 bases from V and 5 bases from J, with 18 bases between. The CDR3 consists of 15 residues. Germline V gene lookup returns CDR1 SGHKS and CDR2 YYEKEE (reference sequence). Written as DNA, the CDR3 is TGTGCCAGCAGCCTGAAGATTGGGGGAGGGACTGAAGCTTTCTTT. This encodes CASSLKIGGGTEAFF.

The chain uses TRBV27 and TRBJ2-3; D is tentatively TRBD1 or TRBD2 (5 bases each). Germline V gene sequence: CDR1 MNHEY, CDR2 SMNVEV (reference sequence). The germline V and J ends were trimmed by 3 bases and 6 bases, with 16 bases remaining between them. CDR3 length: 15 amino acids. DNA for the CDR3: TGTGCCAGCAGTTTTCGGGACCCCACGTGGGATACGCAGTATTTT. It specifies CASSFRDPTWDTQYF.

CDR3 in DNA: TGTGCCAGCAGCATCATCCCGGGAGGTGATACGCAGTATTTT. It translates to CASSIIPGGDTQYF. The chain combines TRBV7-3 with TRBJ2-3; 7 nucleotides agree with TRBD2. Trimming took 5 bases from V and 6 from J; bases not matched to a gene: 8. The CDR3 length is 14 residues. The germline V gene has CDR1 SGHTA and CDR2 FQGTGA. Full variable domain (outside the CDR3, taken from reference TRBV7-3 and TRBJ2-3): GAGVSQTPSNKVTEKGKYVELRCDPISGHTALYWYRQSLGQGPEFLIYFQGTGAADDSGLPNDRFFAVRPEGSVSTLKIQRTERGDSAVYLCASSIIPGGDTQYFGPGTRLTVL.

The CDR3 region is CASSEVGVTDTQYF. The DNA of the CDR3 is TGTGCCAGTAGTGAGGTAGGGGTCACAGATACGCAGTATTTT. The chain has TRBV19 and TRBJ2-3, with D maybe TRBD1 (5 bases). V lost 5 bases and J lost 2, with 11 bases in between. Germline values: CDR1 LNHDA, CDR2 SQIVND (reference sequence). The length of the CDR3 is 14 residues.

The chain couples TRBV5-6 to TRBJ2-5; 11 bases align to TRBD2. The germline CDR1 and CDR2 sequences are SGHDT and YYEEEE. The CDR3 length is 15 residues. V dropped 4 bases and J dropped 4; count of bases not matched to a gene: 6. The CDR3 DNA follows: TGTGCCAGCAGCATTATAGCGGGGGGGCGAGAGACCCAGTACTTC. Translated, it gives CASSIIAGGRETQYF.

This clone came up a few times. The gene calls are TRBV19 and TRBJ2-7; 7 nucleotides align to TRBD1. V shed 5 bases and J 4 bases; nucleotides not matched to a gene: 14. The CDR3 is 16 amino acids. CDR1 is LNHDA, CDR2 SQIVND, per germline (reference sequence). For the CDR3, the DNA is TGTGCCAGTAGTGAACGGGACAGCCCACTTCCTTACGAGCAGTACTTC. Protein sequence: CASSERDSPLPYEQYF.

The chain employs TRBV19 and TRBJ2-6; no firm D call. Germline CDR1 is LNHDA and CDR2 is SQIVND (reference sequence). Trimming cost V 9 bases and J 1 base, with 16 bases left between them. The CDR3 spans 16 residues. CDR3: CARLPGRRSGANVLTF. In DNA, the CDR3 is TGTGCCAGGCTCCCCGGGCGTCGATCTGGGGCCAACGTCCTGACTTTC.

The V call is TRBV12-5, the J call TRBJ1-1; a possible D gene is TRBD1 (5 bases). This CDR3 region has 15 residues. Germline V gene lookup returns CDR1 LGHNT and CDR2 FRNRAP. V was pared by 2 bases and J by 11 bases, with 21 bases between. CDR3 sequence reads: CASGLSTRGRSKAFF. Written as DNA, the CDR3 is TGTGCTAGTGGTTTGTCGACAAGGGGAAGAAGCAAGGCTTTCTTT.

This clone was observed a handful of times. CDR3 nucleotide sequence: TGCGCCAGCAGCCAATCGGGGGTCCCCACTGAAGCTTTCTTT. It is translated as CASSQSGVPTEAFF. The V and J genes are TRBV5-1 and TRBJ1-1; D may be TRBD1 (5 bases). The V and J ends lost 4 bases and 4 bases respectively, with 14 bases between them. CDR3 length equals 14 residues. Germline V gene lookup returns CDR1 SGHRS and CDR2 YFSETQ.

This clone was seen a few times. This sequence joins TRBV6-1 and TRBJ1-2; D gene unclear. Germline V gene sequence: CDR1 MNHNS, CDR2 SASEGT. This CDR3 comprises 10 residues. V was trimmed by 6 bases and J by 8 bases, leaving 7 bases between them. CDR3 sequence reads: CASRNGGYTF. CDR3 DNA sequence: TGTGCCAGCAGGAATGGAGGCTACACCTTC.

The V and J genes are TRBV27 and TRBJ2-1; 10 nucleotides agree with TRBD2. V was pared by 5 bases and J by 5 bases, with 6 bases of the junction left unmatched. Germline V CDR1 and CDR2: MNHEY, SMNVEV (reference sequence). This CDR3 has 15 residues. In DNA, the CDR3 is TGTGCCAGCAGTCCAACTAGCGGGAACGACAATGAGCAGTTCTTC. This gives the protein CASSPTSGNDNEQFF.

This clone was counted between two and nine times. The rearrangement joins TRBV6-5 to TRBJ1-5; no firm D call. Germline V gene sequence: CDR1 MNHEY, CDR2 SVGAGI. This CDR3 is 12 amino acids long. Trimming cost V 5 bases and J 7 bases, with 9 bases left between them. The CDR3 bases are TGTGCCAGCAGTGCCGCCGGACAGCCCCAGCATTTT. It is translated as CASSAAGQPQHF.

This sequence joins TRBV5-4 and TRBJ2-7, with 7 bases identical to TRBD1. Germline V gene sequence: CDR1 SGHNT, CDR2 YYREEE (reference sequence). With V trimmed by 4 bases and J by 6 bases, 10 bases remained unmatched. This CDR3 region has 14 residues. This CDR3 reads CASSPGQPSFEQYF. CDR3 DNA: TGTGCCAGCAGCCCGGGACAGCCCTCTTTCGAGCAGTACTTC.

This clone was found a few times. Written as DNA, the CDR3 is TGTGCCAGCAGCTTAGCGACAGCAACCTACGAGCAGTACTTC. It translates to CASSLATATYEQYF. The chain employs TRBV7-2 and TRBJ2-7; D is perhaps TRBD1 (5 bases). This CDR3 comprises 14 residues. The germline V gene encodes CDR1 SGHTA and CDR2 FQGNSA. V was pared by 0 bases and J by 2 bases, with 8 bases between.

The chain is built from TRBV28 and TRBJ1-2; no clear D gene. Trimming removed 1 base at V and 1 base at J, with 7 bases between. Germline V gene lookup returns CDR1 MDHEN and CDR2 SYDVKM. The CDR3 length is 14 residues. CDR3 amino acids: CASSLYALNYGYTF. CDR3 nucleotides: TGTGCCAGCAGTTTATATGCCCTTAACTATGGCTACACCTTC.

The chain links TRBV2 to TRBJ2-5; D unclear. This CDR3 spans 9 amino acids. The ends were cut back, 8 bases at V and 4 bases at J, with 2 bases in the middle. Per the germline V gene, CDR1 is SNHLY and CDR2 is FYNNEI. CDR3 sequence: CASGETQYF. The CDR3 coding sequence is TGTGCCAGCGGAGAGACCCAGTACTTC.

This clone was recorded once. The chain couples TRBV19 to TRBJ1-2; D may be TRBD1 (6 bases). Germline values: CDR1 LNHDA, CDR2 SQIVND (reference sequence). V was cut by 7 bases and J by 6 bases, with 15 bases left in between. This CDR3 has 13 residues. The CDR3 protein is CASNTGLWDGYTF. The CDR3 DNA sequence: TGTGCCAGTAATACAGGGTTGTGGGATGGCTACACCTTC. Combining the CDR3 with reference TRBV19 and TRBJ1-2 gives the whole variable domain DGGITQSPKYLFRKEGQNVTLSCEQNLNHDAMYWYRQDPGQGLRLIYYSQIVNDFQKGDIAEGYSVSREKKESFPLTVTSAQKNPTAFYLCASNTGLWDGYTFGSGTRLTVV.

This clone was observed a few times. The rearrangement links TRBV7-6 to TRBJ2-7; no definite D call. Germline loops: CDR1 SGHVS, CDR2 FNYEAQ. The V end was cut by 3 bases, the J end by 4 bases, with 10 bases between. The CDR3 loop spans 13 amino acids. The CDR3 region has the DNA TGTGCCAGCAGCTTTGGTGCTGGGTACGAGCAGTACTTC. The encoded protein is CASSFGAGYEQYF.

V gene TRBV18 combines with J gene TRBJ2-7, with D possibly TRBD2 on 5 matching bases. Germline V gene sequence: CDR1 KGHSH, CDR2 LQKENI. CDR3 length: 14 amino acids. V was pared by 3 bases and J by 3 bases, with 12 bases between. CDR3 sequence: CASSPSVGDYEQYF. CDR3 coding DNA: TGTGCCAGCTCACCGTCTGTGGGAGACTACGAGCAGTACTTC.

The CDR3 coding sequence is TGTGCCAGTAGTACCGCCGGGTCCTACAATGAGCAGTTCTTC. This gives the protein CASSTAGSYNEQFF. The chain combines TRBV19 with TRBJ2-1; the D is unclear. Per the germline V gene, CDR1 is LNHDA and CDR2 is SQIVND (reference sequence). CDR3 length equals 14 residues. The germline V and J ends were trimmed by 4 bases and 1 base, with 8 bases remaining between them.

The table lists this clone with a count of one. The chain combines TRBV7-9 with TRBJ2-5; 11 positions match TRBD2. Trimming removed 1 base from V and 7 bases from J; junction bases left unmatched: 5. Germline V gene data show CDR1 as SEHNR and CDR2 as FQNEAQ (reference sequence). The CDR3 spans 15 residues. CDR3 sequence reads: CASSLVTSGTGTQYF. In nucleotides, the CDR3 is TGTGCCAGCAGCTTAGTGACTAGCGGGACGGGGACCCAGTACTTC. Full variable domain (remainder filled in from reference TRBV7-9 and TRBJ2-5): DTGVSQNPRHKITKRGQNVTFRCDPISEHNRLYWYRQTLGQGPEFLTYFQNEAQLEKSRLLSDRFSAERPKGSFSTLEIQRTEQGDSAMYLCASSLVTSGTGTQYFGPGTRLLVL.